Listed below are T cell receptor beta chains from one sample, sequenced in a study of cytomegalovirus exposure and HLA in healthy donors. Only in-frame clones appear in the TCRdb table, and some are missing; sequencing was by immunoSEQ multiplex PCR. The sample carries about 73,000 clones, roughly four fifths recorded once. The sequenced sample was PBMCs. The receptors originated from a man between 65 and 85 years old in good health and CMV-seronegative. Each CDR3 is given with its conserved first and last residue. Size tells how often a clone was seen (once, few, many) or the class of an expanded clone, and some rows leave it out.

clone_size j_call v_call cdr3_aa
NA TRBJ1-2 TRBV28 CASRRDSNYGYTF
NA TRBJ1-2 TRBV20-1 CSARTGYGYTF
once TRBJ1-1 TRBV5-1 CASSLRGDTEAFF
NA TRBJ2-3 TRBV15 CATSIWGLAGGQGQADTQYF
NA TRBJ1-5 TRBV30 CAWSGFGDSNQPQHF
few TRBJ1-1 TRBV5-1 CASTLQGKNTEAFF
NA TRBJ2-7 TRBV14 CASSQVPGTSGYYEQYF
NA TRBJ1-4 TRBV7-6 CASSSGQGPVATNEKLFF
NA TRBJ2-6 TRBV6-1 CASKGAGANVLTF
once TRBJ1-2 TRBV18 CASSLSEGQNYGYTF
NA TRBJ2-3 TRBV5-1 CASSPLTSGGALRTQYF
NA TRBJ2-5 TRBV19 CASSISSGDAETQYF
NA TRBJ1-5 TRBV30 CAWSPQGIRNQPQHF
NA TRBJ1-5 TRBV28 CASSLGQIYQPQHF
few TRBJ1-5 TRBV6-1 CASTTSGQGSQPQHF
NA TRBJ2-1 TRBV19 CASSIMMTAGVNEQFF
NA TRBJ2-7 TRBV19 CASSPAGTGGYEQYF
once TRBJ2-7 TRBV7-6 CASSPWDTVLGQYF
once TRBJ2-6 TRBV7-9 CASSSDTSGMENVLTF
once TRBJ1-3 TRBV30 CAWSTAPRSGNTIYF
NA TRBJ2-2 TRBV7-2 CASSLGQGAGTGELFF
NA TRBJ2-4 TRBV19 CASSPLGGGAKNIQYF
NA TRBJ2-7 TRBV5-1 CASSLTTSYEQYF
NA TRBJ2-3 TRBV29-1 CSVGGLVGADTQYF
NA TRBJ2-4 TRBV28 CATQGVAKNIQYF